The subject of this entry is one TCR beta chain. Its specificity is unknown. Clones were sequenced by immunoSEQ multiplex PCR, and TCRdb holds only the in-frame ones, with some missing. Counted here are 93,000 or so clones, 93% occurring once; the ten biggest clones make up less than 1.5%. The CDR3 runs 14 residues. V was clipped by 0 bases and J by 6 bases; unmatched bases: 3. The germline CDR1 and CDR2 sequences are GTSNPN and SVGIG (reference sequence). This specimen comes from a study of graft-versus-host responses after intestinal transplantation. Points from the study as a whole: Some GvH clones appeared in ileal mucosa or blood before recipient bone marrow.

This clonotype was obtained from a human donor who received an intestinal transplant. The rearrangement links TRBV30 to TRBJ2-1; 9 bases line up with TRBD2. This specimen consisted of unstimulated CD8+ T cells sorted from spleen or lymph node cells, obtained before intestinal transplant. The CDR3 nucleotides are TGTGCCTGGAGTGTTAGCGGGGGCCTCAATGAGCAGTTCTTC. Protein: CAWSVSGGLNEQFF.